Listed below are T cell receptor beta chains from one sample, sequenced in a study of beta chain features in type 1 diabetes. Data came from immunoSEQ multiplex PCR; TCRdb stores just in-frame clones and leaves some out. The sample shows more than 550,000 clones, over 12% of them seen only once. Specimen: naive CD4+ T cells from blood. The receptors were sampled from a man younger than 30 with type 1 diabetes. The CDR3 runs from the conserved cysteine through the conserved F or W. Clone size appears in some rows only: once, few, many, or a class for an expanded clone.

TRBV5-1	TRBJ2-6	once	CASSLARGAGASSGANVLTF
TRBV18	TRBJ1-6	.	CASSPSAFESPLHF
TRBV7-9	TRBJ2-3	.	CASSSRTSGQIQDTQYF
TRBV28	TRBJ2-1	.	CASSFPNGNEQFF
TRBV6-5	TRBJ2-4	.	CASSLLAGDGIQYF
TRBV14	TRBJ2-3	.	CASSKKPTDTQYF
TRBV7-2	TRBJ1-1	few	CASSLTGGGTEAFF
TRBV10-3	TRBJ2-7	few	CAISESHGGAWEQYF
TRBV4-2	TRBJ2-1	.	CASSQDPPYNEQFF
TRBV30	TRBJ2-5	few	CAWSPQGGRGFLETQYF